This T cell receptor beta chain was captured in a study of identical twins. Study results and limitations: Compared with models, monozygotic twins showed more out-of-frame TCR alpha sharing.

This clonotype showed up just a few times. Its specificity is not known. Germline V lookup: CDR1 DFQATT, CDR2 SNEGSKA (reference sequence). This CDR3 has 12 amino acids. Template switching added a universal primer binding site, and final cDNA carried unique molecular identifiers. MiXCR was run by TCRdb on the 5' RACE reads, yielding one entry per CDR3 protein. The sample holds roughly 750,000 distinct CDR3 sequences, less than 25% seen once. This same sample was also taken into another study, of T cells expressing NK-cell markers. From that paper: Questions lingered over whether expanded NKG2C+ T cell clones were HCMV-specific.

V usage is TRBV20-1 and J usage is TRBJ1-1, with D possibly being TRBD1 (5 bases). This TCR derives from a woman aged 18-29 years in good health. Sequenced: PBMCs. CDR3 sequence (DNA): TGCCATGCCGAACAGGCGGACACTGAAGCTTTCTTT. Translated: CHAEQADTEAFF.